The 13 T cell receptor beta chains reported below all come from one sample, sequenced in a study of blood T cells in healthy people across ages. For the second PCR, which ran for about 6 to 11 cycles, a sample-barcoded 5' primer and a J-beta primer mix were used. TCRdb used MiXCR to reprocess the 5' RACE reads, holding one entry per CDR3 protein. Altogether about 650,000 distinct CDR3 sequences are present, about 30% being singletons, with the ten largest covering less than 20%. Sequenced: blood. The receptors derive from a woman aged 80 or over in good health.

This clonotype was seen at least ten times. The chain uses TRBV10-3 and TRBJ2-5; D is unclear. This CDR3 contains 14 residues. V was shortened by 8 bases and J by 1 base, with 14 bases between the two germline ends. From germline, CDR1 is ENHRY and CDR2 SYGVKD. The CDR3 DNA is TGTGCCATCTCAGAGCCGAACCTCCAAGAGACCCAGTACTTC. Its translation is CAISEPNLQETQYF.

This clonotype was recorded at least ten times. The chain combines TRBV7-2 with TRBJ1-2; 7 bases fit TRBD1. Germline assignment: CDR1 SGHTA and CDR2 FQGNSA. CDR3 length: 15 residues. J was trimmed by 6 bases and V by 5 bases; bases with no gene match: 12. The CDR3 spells CASSPLGTVGNGYTF. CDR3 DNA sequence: TGTGCCAGCAGCCCCCTTGGGACAGTGGGTAATGGCTACACCTTC.

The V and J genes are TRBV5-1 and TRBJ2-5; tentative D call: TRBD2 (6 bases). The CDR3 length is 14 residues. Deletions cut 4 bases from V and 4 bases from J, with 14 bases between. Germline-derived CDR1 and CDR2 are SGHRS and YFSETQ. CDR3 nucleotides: TGCGCCAGCAGCGGAGGGTCTACCCCAGAGACCCAGTACTTC. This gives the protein CASSGGSTPETQYF.

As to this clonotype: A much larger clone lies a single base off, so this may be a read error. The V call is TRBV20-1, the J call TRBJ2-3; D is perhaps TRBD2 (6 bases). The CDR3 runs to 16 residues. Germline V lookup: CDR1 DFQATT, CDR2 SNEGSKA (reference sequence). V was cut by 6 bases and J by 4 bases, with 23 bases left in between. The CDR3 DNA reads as TGCAGTGCGTCACCGGGACCAGCGGGTATTGCAGATACGCAGTATTTT. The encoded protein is CSASPGPAGIADTQYF.

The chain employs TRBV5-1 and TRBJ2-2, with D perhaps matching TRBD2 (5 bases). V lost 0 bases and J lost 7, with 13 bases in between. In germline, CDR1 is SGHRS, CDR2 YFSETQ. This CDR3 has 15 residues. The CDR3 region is CASSLGPVRGGELFF. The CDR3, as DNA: TGCGCCAGCAGCTTGGGTCCAGTACGGGGCGGGGAGCTGTTTTTT.

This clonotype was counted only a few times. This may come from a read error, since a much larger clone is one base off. CDR3 nucleotides: TGCGGCGTTGAATTAGGGGCGGGGAGGGTTTCAGATACGCAGTATTTT. Translated, it gives CGVELGAGRVSDTQYF. The chain recombines TRBV29-1 with TRBJ2-3; 7 bases map to TRBD2. CDR3 length: 16 residues. Germline CDR1 and CDR2: SQVTM and ANQGSEA.

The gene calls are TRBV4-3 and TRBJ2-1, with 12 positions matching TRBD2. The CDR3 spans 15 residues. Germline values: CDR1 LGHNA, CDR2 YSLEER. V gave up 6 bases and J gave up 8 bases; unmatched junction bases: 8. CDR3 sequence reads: CASSLAGGQWDEQFF. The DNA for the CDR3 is TGCGCCAGCAGTCTAGCGGGGGGGCAGTGGGATGAGCAGTTCTTC.

In DNA form, the CDR3 reads TGTGCCAGCCGGCCAGAGGGACAGGCCTATTCACCCCTCCACTTT. Its translation: CASRPEGQAYSPLHF. The chain is built from TRBV6-1 and TRBJ1-6, with 8 positions matching TRBD1. CDR1 is MNHNS and CDR2 is SASEGT in the germline V gene. V was clipped by 8 bases and J by 8 bases; unmatched bases: 11. The CDR3 contains 15 residues.

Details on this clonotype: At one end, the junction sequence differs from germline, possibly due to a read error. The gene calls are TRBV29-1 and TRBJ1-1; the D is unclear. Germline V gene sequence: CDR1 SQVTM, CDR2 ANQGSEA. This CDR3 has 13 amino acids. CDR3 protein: CSVEEPRNTEVFF. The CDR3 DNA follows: TGCAGCGTTGAGGAACCAAGAAACACTGAAGTTTTCTTT.

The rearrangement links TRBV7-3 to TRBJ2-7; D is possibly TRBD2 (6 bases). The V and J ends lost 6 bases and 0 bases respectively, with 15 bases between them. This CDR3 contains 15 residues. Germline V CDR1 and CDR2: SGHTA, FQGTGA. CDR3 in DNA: TGTGCCAGCAGGATACGGGGGATCGGCTCCTACGAGCAGTACTTC. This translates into CASRIRGIGSYEQYF. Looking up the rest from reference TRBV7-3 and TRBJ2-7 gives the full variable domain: GAGVSQTPSNKVTEKGKYVELRCDPISGHTALYWYRQSLGQGPEFLIYFQGTGAADDSGLPNDRFFAVRPEGSVSTLKIQRTERGDSAVYLCASRIRGIGSYEQYFGPGTRLTVT.

This chain's CDR3 is CASSSPGRDTQYF. The DNA for the CDR3 is TGTGCCAGCAGCTCCCCCGGTCGGGATACGCAGTATTTT. The chain recombines TRBV7-3 with TRBJ2-3, with unresolved D. The length of the CDR3 is 13 residues. V was cut by 4 bases and J by 6 bases, with 11 bases left in between. Germline V gene sequence: CDR1 SGHTA, CDR2 FQGTGA.

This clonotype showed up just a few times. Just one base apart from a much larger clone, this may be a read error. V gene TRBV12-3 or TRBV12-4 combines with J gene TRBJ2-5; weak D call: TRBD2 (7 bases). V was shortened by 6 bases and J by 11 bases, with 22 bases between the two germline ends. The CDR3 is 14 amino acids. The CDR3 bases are TGTGCCAGCAGCTCGGGGGGCGGGTGGAATGAGCAGTACTTC. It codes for CASSSGGGWNEQYF.

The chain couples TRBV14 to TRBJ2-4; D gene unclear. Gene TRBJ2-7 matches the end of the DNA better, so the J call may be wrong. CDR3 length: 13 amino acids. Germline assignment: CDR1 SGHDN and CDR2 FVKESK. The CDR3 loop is CASSQVEAGEQYF. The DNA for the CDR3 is TGTGCCAGCAGCCAAGTTGAAGCAGGCGAGCAGTACTTC.